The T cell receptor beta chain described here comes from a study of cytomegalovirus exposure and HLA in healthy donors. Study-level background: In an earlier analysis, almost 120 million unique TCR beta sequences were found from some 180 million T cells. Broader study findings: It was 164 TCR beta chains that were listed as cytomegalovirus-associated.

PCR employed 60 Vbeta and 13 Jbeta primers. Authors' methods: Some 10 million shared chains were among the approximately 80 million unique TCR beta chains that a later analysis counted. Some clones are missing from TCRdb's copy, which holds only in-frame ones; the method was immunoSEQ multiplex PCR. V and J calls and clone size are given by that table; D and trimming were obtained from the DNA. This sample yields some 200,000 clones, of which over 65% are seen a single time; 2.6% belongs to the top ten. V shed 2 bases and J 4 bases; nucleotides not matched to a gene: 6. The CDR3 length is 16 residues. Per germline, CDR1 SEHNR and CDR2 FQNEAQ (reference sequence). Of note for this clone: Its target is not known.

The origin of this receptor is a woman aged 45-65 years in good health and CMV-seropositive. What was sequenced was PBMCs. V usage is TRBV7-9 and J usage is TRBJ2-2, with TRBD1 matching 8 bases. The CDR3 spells CASSLLRGLGTGELFF. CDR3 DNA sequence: TGTGCCAGCAGCTTACTCAGGGGGCTCGGCACCGGGGAGCTGTTTTTT.